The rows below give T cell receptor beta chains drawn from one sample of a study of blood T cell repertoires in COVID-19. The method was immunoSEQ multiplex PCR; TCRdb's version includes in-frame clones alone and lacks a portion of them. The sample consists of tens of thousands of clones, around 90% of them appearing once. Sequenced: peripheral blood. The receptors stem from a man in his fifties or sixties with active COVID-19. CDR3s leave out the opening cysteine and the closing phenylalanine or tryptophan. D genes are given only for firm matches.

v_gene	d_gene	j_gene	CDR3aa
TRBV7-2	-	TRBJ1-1	ASLGSLYTEAF
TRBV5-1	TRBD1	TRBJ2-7	ASSAPGQGRRQY
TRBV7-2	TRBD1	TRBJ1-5	ASSPQGVQPQH
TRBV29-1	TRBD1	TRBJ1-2	SVRRDRGYVGYT
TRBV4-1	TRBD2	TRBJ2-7	ASSHSMTSGSPQSVYEQY
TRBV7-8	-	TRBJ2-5	ASSLGISRGETQY
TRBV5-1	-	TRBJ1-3	ASSLLTGSSGNTIY
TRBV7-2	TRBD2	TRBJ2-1	ASSLERDGEQF
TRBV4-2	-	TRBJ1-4	ASSQDLRGGANNEKLF
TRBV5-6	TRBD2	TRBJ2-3	ASSFLAGYTDTQY
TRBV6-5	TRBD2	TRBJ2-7	ASSYSRGLVPEQY
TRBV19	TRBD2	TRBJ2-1	ASSSSGGGDEQF
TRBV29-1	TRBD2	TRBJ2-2	SVEGTSEANTGELF
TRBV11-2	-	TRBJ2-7	ASSLSTSSYEQY
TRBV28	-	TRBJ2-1	ASSPPIVYNEQF
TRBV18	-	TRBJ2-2	ASSATGSGELF
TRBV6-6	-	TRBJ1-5	ASSARQSNQPQH
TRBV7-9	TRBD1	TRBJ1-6	ASSLGQGFYNSPLH
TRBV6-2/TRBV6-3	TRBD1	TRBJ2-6	ASSFEDRGRFGANVLT
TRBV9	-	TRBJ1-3	ASSVGPGPGNTIY
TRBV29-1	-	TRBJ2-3	SVELGATDTQY
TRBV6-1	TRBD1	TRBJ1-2	ASSEEKQGRNYGYT
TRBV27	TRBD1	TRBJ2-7	ASSPLTGVRYEQY
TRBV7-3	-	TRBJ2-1	ASSLNSGSYNEQF
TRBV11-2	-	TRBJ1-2	ASSLDRLDGYT
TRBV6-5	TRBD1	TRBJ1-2	ASSYSFVQGDSGYT
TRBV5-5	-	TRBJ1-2	ASSPTDGSGYGYT
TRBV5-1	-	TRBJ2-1	ASSLEAGSYNEQF
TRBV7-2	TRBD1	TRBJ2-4	ASSLSPHRGSAKNIQY
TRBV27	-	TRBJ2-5	ASSYRDQETQY
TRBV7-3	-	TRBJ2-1	ASSLEKSSYNEQF
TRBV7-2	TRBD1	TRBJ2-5	ASSLASGQGIHETQY
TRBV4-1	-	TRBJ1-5	ASSQDGGLGNQPQH
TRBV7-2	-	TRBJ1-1	ASSLGQGSTTEAF
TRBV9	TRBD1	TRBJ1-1	ASSPSYPVEKPGTGGVRTEAF
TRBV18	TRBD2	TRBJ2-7	ASSQTSGRAEGEQY
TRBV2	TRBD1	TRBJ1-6	AAKGQGALNSPLH
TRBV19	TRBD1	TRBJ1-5	ASRTGGSNQPQH
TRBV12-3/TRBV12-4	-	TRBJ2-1	ASSPQAEQF
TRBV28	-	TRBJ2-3	ASRGPARAQY
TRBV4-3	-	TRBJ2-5	ASSLGLQETQY
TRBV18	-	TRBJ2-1	ASSPLAAVGDEQF
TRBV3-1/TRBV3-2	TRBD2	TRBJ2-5	ASSQDSSGDETQY
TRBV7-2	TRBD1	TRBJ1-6	ASSSRTGANSSLH
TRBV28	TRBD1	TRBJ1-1	ASSRPGTGGAEAF
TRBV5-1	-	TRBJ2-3	ASSFSGASTDTQY
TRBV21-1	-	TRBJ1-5	ASSKRRQGSIPIRNQPQH
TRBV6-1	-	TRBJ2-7	ASSEDFAAGSGEQY
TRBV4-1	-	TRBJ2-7	ASSQISRVYEQY
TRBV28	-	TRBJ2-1	ASSAETGTLYNEQF
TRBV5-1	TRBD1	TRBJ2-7	ASSPGQAFTYEQY
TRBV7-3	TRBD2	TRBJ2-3	ASSLSTSGTDTQY
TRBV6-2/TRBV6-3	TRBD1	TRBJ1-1	ASSYSTGTGGLNTEAF
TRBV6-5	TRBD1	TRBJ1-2	ASSSPQGVGNGYT
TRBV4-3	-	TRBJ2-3	ASSQGKGLTDTQY